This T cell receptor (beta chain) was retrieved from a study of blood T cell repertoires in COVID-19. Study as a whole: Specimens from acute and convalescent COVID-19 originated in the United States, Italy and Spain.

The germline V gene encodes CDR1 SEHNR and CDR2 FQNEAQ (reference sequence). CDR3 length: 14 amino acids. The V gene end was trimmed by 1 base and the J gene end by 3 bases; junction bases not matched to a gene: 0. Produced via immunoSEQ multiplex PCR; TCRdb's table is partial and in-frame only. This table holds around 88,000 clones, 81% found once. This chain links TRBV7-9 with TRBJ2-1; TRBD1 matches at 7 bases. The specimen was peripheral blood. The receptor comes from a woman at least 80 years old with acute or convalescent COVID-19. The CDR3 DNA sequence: TGTGCCAGCAGCTTAGGGACAGGCTACAATGAGCAGTTCTTC. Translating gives CASSLGTGYNEQFF.